This T cell receptor beta chain is drawn from a study of CD8 T cells in ankylosing spondylitis. Study-level points and caveats: In the blood and synovial fluid of reactive arthritis, some motif variants had been previously reported. Within ankylosing spondylitis blood, a TCR beta motif made up of roughly eight highly homologous variants appeared to be characteristic. According to the report, clones linked to the disease were significantly enriched in matched synovial fluid samples taken from ankylosing spondylitis patients.

V was trimmed by 6 bases and J by 2 bases, leaving 16 bases between them. The CDR3 is 15 residues long. Germline assignment: CDR1 MNHEY and CDR2 SVGAGI. Using quantitative 5'-RACE with molecular barcodes, the authors made TCR beta libraries. TCRdb passed the 5' RACE reads through MiXCR, listing each CDR3 protein once. Of 200,000 or so distinct CDR3 sequences listed, 15% to 20% are singletons. With respect to this clonotype: Its antigen is unknown.

The sequencing sample was made of blood, either unsorted or a sorted T cell fraction (not recorded which). The TCR was taken from a male donor aged 5 to 29 with ankylosing spondylitis or in good health (not recorded which). This rearrangement joins TRBV6-5 to TRBJ2-5; tentatively, D is TRBD2 (5 bases). In DNA, the CDR3 is TGTGCCAGCAGCCGCGCGCCTAGCAGACAAGAGACCCAGTACTTC. It encodes CASSRAPSRQETQYF.